The 20 T cell receptor beta chains below all came from one sample that was sequenced in a study of cytomegalovirus exposure and HLA in healthy donors. The PCR contained 60 Vbeta and 13 Jbeta primers. Only in-frame clones appear in the TCRdb table, and some are missing; sequencing was by immunoSEQ multiplex PCR. This sample has around 200,000 clones, with less than 85% found just once. Sequencing was performed on PBMCs. These TCRs come from a man aged 25-40 years in good health and CMV-seropositive.

V is TRBV18 and J is TRBJ2-1; the D is unclear. V gave up 4 bases and J gave up 10 bases, with 14 bases separating them. The CDR3 is 13 amino acids. In germline, CDR1 is KGHSH, CDR2 LQKENI. The CDR3 reads CASSQSTPGEQFF. The CDR3 nucleotides read TGTGCCAGCTCACAATCGACCCCCGGGGAGCAGTTCTTC.

The chain combines TRBV29-1 with TRBJ2-7, with 7 bases aligning to TRBD1. Germline assignment: CDR1 SQVTM and CDR2 ANQGSEA. With 3 bases clipped from V and 5 bases from J, the junction kept 7 bases outside the gene matches. This CDR3 spans 13 amino acids. The CDR3 loop reads CSVEDQGDDEQYF. In DNA form, the CDR3 reads TGCAGCGTTGAGGATCAGGGGGACGACGAGCAGTACTTC.

The chain couples TRBV6-6 to TRBJ2-5; 7 bases map to TRBD2. The J call may be incorrect, as the DNA end agrees better with TRBJ2-7. Germline CDR1 reads MNHNY; CDR2 reads SVGAGI (reference sequence). This CDR3 has 15 residues. The CDR3 DNA sequence: TGTGCCAGCCGGACGCGGCGGGAGAGTTCCTACGAGCAGTACTTC. It yields the protein CASRTRRESSYEQYF.

V is TRBV19 and J is TRBJ2-5; possible D gene TRBD2, 6 bases. The DNA end favors TRBJ2-7, so the J call may be wrong. Germline values: CDR1 LNHDA, CDR2 SQIVND (reference sequence). The CDR3 covers 13 residues. The CDR3 here is CASTERGNYEQYF. The CDR3 DNA sequence: TGTGCCAGTACTGAACGGGGGAACTACGAGCAGTACTTC.

The chain has TRBV6-5 and TRBJ1-3, with TRBD1 identical over 10 bases. CDR1 is MNHEY and CDR2 is SVGAGI in the germline V gene. The CDR3 totals 14 residues. With 5 bases clipped from V and 7 bases from J, the junction kept 5 bases outside the gene matches. DNA for the CDR3: TGTGCCAGCAGTGCTACGACAGGGGGCAACACCATATATTTT. This codes for CASSATTGGNTIYF.

This clone was seen a few times. This chain links TRBV6-5 with TRBJ1-5; maybe TRBD1 (5 bases). Trimming shortened V by 5 bases and J by 0 bases, and 5 bases separated the two germline ends. The CDR3 spans 13 residues. The V gene's germline CDR1 is MNHEY and CDR2 SVGAGI. In nucleotides, the CDR3 is TGTGCCAGCAGTCAGGGTAGCAATCAGCCCCAGCATTTT. Translating it yields CASSQGSNQPQHF.

This clone was seen more than once but under ten times. The CDR3 nucleotides read TGTGCCAGCAGCCAGACAGGGGGCCTTTACGAGCAGTACTTC. Its translation is CASSQTGGLYEQYF. This rearrangement joins TRBV6-1 to TRBJ2-7; 10 bases map to TRBD1. The germline gives CDR1 MNHNS, CDR2 SASEGT. The V and J ends lost 6 bases and 4 bases, in that order; junction bases with no gene match: 6. The CDR3 consists of 14 residues.

The genes are TRBV15 and TRBJ2-3; 10 bases are a match to TRBD2. The CDR3 loop spans 17 amino acids. Looked up from germline, CDR1 is LNHNV and CDR2 is YYDKDF (reference sequence). J was trimmed by 3 bases and V by 3 bases; bases with no gene match: 9. The CDR3 DNA reads as TGTGCCACCAGCAGGAGCGGGGGGGCCAAAGTGACAGATACGCAGTATTTT. Its translation: CATSRSGGAKVTDTQYF.

The rearrangement uses TRBV7-2 and TRBJ2-3, with TRBD2 matching 8 bases. V lost 3 bases and J lost 15; bases outside the gene matches: 8. The CDR3 has 12 residues. CDR1 is SGHTA, CDR2 FQGNSA, per germline. The CDR3 nucleotides read TGTGCCAGCAGCTTGAATGTGGCGGGGGGATATTTT. This gives the protein CASSLNVAGGYF.

This rearrangement joins TRBV7-9 to TRBJ2-3, with D unclear. The CDR3 sequence is 14 residues long. Trimming cost V 5 bases and J 0 bases, with 9 bases left between them. Germline CDR1 is SEHNR and CDR2 is FQNEAQ (reference sequence). The CDR3 coding sequence is TGTGCCAGCAGCCAGGAAAGAAGCACAGATACGCAGTATTTT. This gives the protein CASSQERSTDTQYF.

This clone was detected only once. This chain uses TRBV5-6 with TRBJ2-3, with 7 bases that match TRBD1. The trim removed 1 base at V and 1 base at J, leaving 3 bases unmatched. Germline V gives CDR1 SGHDT, CDR2 YYEEEE. CDR3 length equals 15 residues. In nucleotides, the CDR3 is TGTGCCAGCAGCTTGAAGGGGGCTGGCACAGATACGCAGTATTTT. Its protein is CASSLKGAGTDTQYF.

V usage is TRBV7-8 and J usage is TRBJ1-1; 7 bases match TRBD1. The germline V gene has CDR1 SGHVS and CDR2 FQNEAQ. The CDR3 totals 15 residues. V was pared by 4 bases and J by 1 base, with 6 bases of the junction left unmatched. The CDR3: CASSSDRVGNTEAFF. For the CDR3, the DNA is TGTGCCAGCAGCTCCGACAGGGTGGGGAACACTGAAGCTTTCTTT.

The rearrangement joins TRBV15 to TRBJ1-6; D remains ambiguous. The CDR3 spans 13 residues. Trimming took off 5 bases at V and 7 bases at J, with 9 bases between the two ends. Germline values: CDR1 LNHNV, CDR2 YYDKDF (reference sequence). CDR3: CATSLRQNSPLHF. In DNA form, the CDR3 reads TGTGCCACCAGCTTGCGACAAAATTCACCCCTCCACTTT.

This sequence joins TRBV27 and TRBJ1-2; perhaps TRBD1 as D (6 bases). The CDR3 extends over 13 amino acids. Germline V gene lookup returns CDR1 MNHEY and CDR2 SMNVEV (reference sequence). V was cut by 5 bases and J by 3 bases, with 10 bases left in between. The CDR3 reads CASSKGDDYGYTF. As DNA, the CDR3 is TGTGCCAGCAGTAAGGGGGATGACTATGGCTACACCTTC.

The CDR3 DNA sequence: TGTGCCAGCAGCCGGGGACAGTACACTGAAGCTTTCTTT. It is translated as CASSRGQYTEAFF. The chain couples TRBV6-5 to TRBJ1-1; 7 bases agree with TRBD1. After removal of 6 bases from V and 3 bases from J, the junction contained 4 bases not matched to a gene. This CDR3 comprises 13 residues. Per the germline V gene, CDR1 is MNHEY and CDR2 is SVGAGI.

The rearrangement links TRBV28 to TRBJ2-7; possibly TRBD1 for D (6 bases). Between the trimmed V and J ends, which lost 5 bases and 3 bases, there was a span of 20 bases. Germline V CDR1 and CDR2: MDHEN, SYDVKM. CDR3 length: 16 amino acids. The CDR3 sequence: CASSISQQGKRYEQYF. CDR3 DNA: TGTGCCAGCAGTATTTCCCAACAGGGCAAGCGCTACGAGCAGTACTTC.

CDR3 protein: CASSQDERKLFF. The CDR3 DNA reads as TGTGCCAGCAGCCAAGATGAGAGGAAACTGTTTTTT. The rearrangement joins TRBV4-2 to TRBJ1-4; D is unclear. CDR1 is LGHNA and CDR2 is YNFKEQ in the germline V gene. Trimming took 0 bases from V and 11 from J, leaving 7 bases between them. The CDR3 contains 12 residues.

As for this clone: A read error may produce the germline difference seen at one junction end. The V and J genes are TRBV18 and TRBJ2-1; TRBD2 matches at 9 bases. The germline V gene has CDR1 KGHSH and CDR2 LQKENI. This CDR3 has 17 residues. CDR3 in amino acids: CASSPTPQGGGAGEQFF. The CDR3 nucleotides read TGTGCTAGCTCACCAACCCCTCAGGGCGGGGGGGCCGGAGAGCAGTTCTTC. The whole variable domain, remainder taken from reference TRBV18 and TRBJ2-1, is NAGVMQNPRHLVRRRGQEARLRCSPMKGHSHVYWYRQLPEEGLKFMVYLQKENIIDESGMPKERFSAEFPKEGPSILRIQQVVRGDSAAYFCASSPTPQGGGAGEQFFGPGTRLTVL.

This clone appeared a single time. The V and J genes are TRBV19 and TRBJ2-1, with unresolved D. Deletions cut 6 bases from V and 4 bases from J, with 13 bases between. Germline loops: CDR1 LNHDA, CDR2 SQIVND (reference sequence). The CDR3 runs 14 residues. CDR3 amino acids: CASSPLTDYNEQFF. Here the CDR3 DNA reads TGTGCCAGTAGCCCCCTAACAGATTACAATGAGCAGTTCTTC.

This clone was recorded only once. This chain uses TRBV5-1 with TRBJ2-3; 9 bases match TRBD1. Trimming took 3 bases from V and 2 from J; bases not matched to a gene: 7. Germline V lookup: CDR1 SGHRS, CDR2 YFSETQ. There are 16 residues in the CDR3. The CDR3 is CASSYAQGAITDTQYF. The CDR3 coding sequence is TGCGCCAGCAGCTACGCACAGGGGGCTATCACAGATACGCAGTATTTT. The variable domain in full, with the rest retrieved from reference TRBV5-1 and TRBJ2-3, is KAGVTQTPRYLIKTRGQQVTLSCSPISGHRSVSWYQQTPGQGLQFLFEYFSETQRNKGNFPGRFSGRQFSNSRSEMNVSTLELGDSALYLCASSYAQGAITDTQYFGPGTRLTVL.